These 9 T cell receptor beta chains were all obtained from the same sample, sequenced in a study of control samples from healthy donors and cancer patients. Method: immunoSEQ multiplex PCR; TCRdb's copy keeps in-frame clones and lacks some. Among 120,000 or so clones, more than 75% were seen once, and the ten largest hold 2.5% to 3.5%. Sequenced input: blood. All receptors derive from a man aged 55 to 70 in good health.

This chain links TRBV19 with TRBJ1-1; D is possibly TRBD1 (5 bases). Germline V gene data show CDR1 as LNHDA and CDR2 as SQIVND (reference sequence). Between the trimmed V and J ends, which lost 3 bases and 0 bases, there was a span of 11 bases. The CDR3 contains 15 residues. CDR3 sequence reads: CASSMSGAVNTEAFF. CDR3 bases: TGTGCCAGTAGTATGTCTGGGGCCGTGAACACTGAAGCTTTCTTT.

This clone was counted only a few times. The rearrangement links TRBV21-1 to TRBJ2-7; the DNA was not compared with TRBD2, the D call given in the table. TRBV21-1 is an annotated pseudogene. The CDR3 extends over 12 amino acids. In DNA, the CDR3 is TGTGCCAGCAGCGGAGGGGATAATGAGCAGTACTTC. Translated: CASSGGDNEQYF.

The CDR3 DNA reads as TGTGCCAGCAGCTTAGACTGGCCAGCAGGAAACTATGGCTACACCTTC. Translation: CASSLDWPAGNYGYTF. The V and J genes are TRBV7-9 and TRBJ1-2; the D is unclear. Germline V CDR1 and CDR2: SEHNR, FQNEAQ (reference sequence). This CDR3 has 16 amino acids. V was pared by 1 base and J by 2 bases, with 14 bases between.

The chain employs TRBV7-3 and TRBJ2-2; 8 bases match TRBD1. The germline CDR1 and CDR2 sequences are SGHTA and FQGTGA. This CDR3 region has 15 residues. V trimming: 5 bases; J trimming: 3 bases; junction bases outside the gene matches: 5. CDR3 in amino acids: CASSRQGADTGELFF. The CDR3 DNA follows: TGTGCCAGCAGCCGTCAGGGGGCGGACACCGGGGAGCTGTTTTTT. The full variable domain, in which reference TRBV7-3 and TRBJ2-2 provide the parts outside the CDR3, is GAGVSQTPSNKVTEKGKYVELRCDPISGHTALYWYRQSLGQGPEFLIYFQGTGAADDSGLPNDRFFAVRPEGSVSTLKIQRTERGDSAVYLCASSRQGADTGELFFGEGSRLTVL.

The V gene is TRBV5-4, the J gene TRBJ2-1, with 12 bases lining up with TRBD2. CDR1 and CDR2 from the germline V gene are SGHNT and YYREEE (reference sequence). With 5 bases clipped from V and 4 bases from J, the junction kept 4 bases outside the gene matches. This CDR3 is 15 amino acids long. The CDR3 nucleotides are TGTGCCAGCAGGCGGACTAGCGGGGCGTACAATGAGCAGTTCTTC. This encodes CASRRTSGAYNEQFF.

This rearrangement joins TRBV7-2 to TRBJ2-7, with 8 positions matching TRBD2. The CDR3 contains 14 residues. The ends lost 1 base at V and 2 bases at J; junction bases unmatched: 1. From germline, CDR1 is SGHTA and CDR2 FQGNSA. CDR3 bases: TGTGCCAGCAGCTTAGGGGGACTAGCCTACGAGCAGTACTTC. This gives the protein CASSLGGLAYEQYF. Looking up the rest from reference TRBV7-2 and TRBJ2-7 gives the full variable domain: GAGVSQSPSNKVTEKGKDVELRCDPISGHTALYWYRQSLGQGLEFLIYFQGNSAPDKSGLPSDRFSAERTGGSVSTLTIQRTQQEDSAVYLCASSLGGLAYEQYFGPGTRLTVT.

This clone was counted once. V usage is TRBV11-2 and J usage is TRBJ1-6, with unresolved D. V gave up 5 bases and J gave up 5 bases, with 10 bases separating them. Germline-derived CDR1 and CDR2 are SGHAT and FQNNGV. The CDR3 sequence is 14 residues long. CDR3 in DNA: TGTGCCAGCAGCCCCACTATCAATAATTCACCCCTCCACTTT. This sequence encodes CASSPTINNSPLHF.

This clone was counted between two and nine times. CDR3 coding DNA: TGTGCCAGCAGCTCTACAGGGTTCAATCAGCCCCAGCATTTT. Protein: CASSSTGFNQPQHF. The V and J genes are TRBV7-9 and TRBJ1-5, with D perhaps TRBD1 (6 bases). V lost 4 bases and J 3 bases, leaving 10 bases between the germline ends. Germline loops: CDR1 SEHNR, CDR2 FQNEAQ (reference sequence). CDR3 length: 14 amino acids.

J is TRBJ1-5 and V is TRBV6-1; D ambiguous. Per germline, CDR1 MNHNS and CDR2 SASEGT. V was pared by 2 bases and J by 5 bases, with 1 base between. This CDR3 is 11 amino acids long. This chain's CDR3 is CASSEHQPQHF. The CDR3 bases are TGTGCCAGCAGTGAACATCAGCCCCAGCATTTT.